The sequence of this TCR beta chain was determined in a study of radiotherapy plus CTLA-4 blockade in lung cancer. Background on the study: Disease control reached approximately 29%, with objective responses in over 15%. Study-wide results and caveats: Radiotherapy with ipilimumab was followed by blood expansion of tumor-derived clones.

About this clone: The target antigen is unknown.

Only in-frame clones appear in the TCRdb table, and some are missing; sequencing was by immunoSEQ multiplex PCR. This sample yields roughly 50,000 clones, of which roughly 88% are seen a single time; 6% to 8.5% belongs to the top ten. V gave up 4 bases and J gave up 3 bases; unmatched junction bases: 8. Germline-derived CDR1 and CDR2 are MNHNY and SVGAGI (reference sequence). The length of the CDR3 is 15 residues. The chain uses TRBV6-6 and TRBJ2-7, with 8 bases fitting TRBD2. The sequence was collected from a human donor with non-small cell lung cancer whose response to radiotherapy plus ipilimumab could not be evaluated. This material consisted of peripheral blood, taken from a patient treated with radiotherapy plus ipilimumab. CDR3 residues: CASSFPLAGRYEQYF. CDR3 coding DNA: TGTGCCAGCAGTTTTCCCTTAGCGGGGCGCTACGAGCAGTACTTC.